These 21 T cell receptor beta chains were all obtained from the same sample, sequenced in a study of blood T cell repertoires in COVID-19 (dated by TCRdb to 2018 to 2021). Library preparation was by the immunoSEQ multiplex PCR assay. The source is immuneACCESS, and TCRdb retained only in-frame sequences with V and J called. Part of the clones is not carried over; for the studies checked, unresolved V genes explain less than half of this, and the remainder is unexplained. This sample gives roughly 200,000 clones in total; approximately 86% of them show up just once. The ten largest make up 9% to 12% of the sample. The sequencing input was PBMCs or T cells enriched from blood (not recorded which). The receptors were gathered from a man in his late teens or twenties with acute COVID-19.

The rearrangement uses TRBV28 and TRBJ1-2, with D possibly being TRBD1 (6 bases). CDR1 MDHEN and CDR2 SYDVKM come from the germline V gene. Trimming cost V 3 bases and J 6 bases, with 14 bases left between them. The CDR3 has 14 amino acids. The CDR3 region has the DNA TGTGCCAGCAGTTTGGAACAGGGCTACCATGGCTACACCTTC. It codes for CASSLEQGYHGYTF.

V is TRBV5-1 and J is TRBJ2-3, with 11 bases that match TRBD1. CDR1 and CDR2 (germline): SGHRS, YFSETQ. The ends lost 3 bases at V and 3 bases at J; junction bases unmatched: 3. The CDR3 loop spans 15 amino acids. The CDR3 region has the DNA TGCGCCAGCAGCTCGGACAGGGGGCTGACAGATACGCAGTATTTT. Its translation is CASSSDRGLTDTQYF.

The DNA for the CDR3 is TGTGCCAGCAGCTTAGTGGCCAGGGGTGATTCACCCCTCCACTTT. It is translated as CASSLVARGDSPLHF. This chain connects TRBV7-9 to TRBJ1-6, with D possibly matching TRBD1 (6 bases). The CDR3 has 15 amino acids. Germline values: CDR1 SEHNR, CDR2 FQNEAQ (reference sequence). The germline V and J ends were trimmed by 1 base and 8 bases, with 12 bases remaining between them. Together with reference TRBV7-9 and TRBJ1-6, the CDR3 gives the full variable domain: DTGVSQNPRHKITKRGQNVTFRCDPISEHNRLYWYRQTLGQGPEFLTYFQNEAQLEKSRLLSDRFSAERPKGSFSTLEIQRTEQGDSAMYLCASSLVARGDSPLHFGNGTRLTVT.

J is TRBJ1-1 and V is TRBV29-1, with 11 bases aligning to TRBD1. The CDR3 consists of 15 residues. With 4 bases clipped from V and 1 base from J, the junction kept 5 bases outside the gene matches. Germline loops: CDR1 SQVTM, CDR2 ANQGSEA. The CDR3 nucleotides are TGCAGCGTTGGGGGACAGGGGGGATCGAACACTGAAGCTTTCTTT. It translates to CSVGGQGGSNTEAFF.

The rearrangement uses TRBV28 and TRBJ1-5; no reliable D call. Germline-derived CDR1 and CDR2 are MDHEN and SYDVKM. This CDR3 has 14 amino acids. The V end was cut by 6 bases, the J end by 5 bases, with 14 bases between. CDR3 DNA: TGTGCCAGCAGGGCCCCCGGAGCCCATCAGCCCCAGCATTTT. Its translation: CASRAPGAHQPQHF. The full variable domain, with the rest looked up from reference TRBV28 and TRBJ1-5, is DVKVTQSSRYLVKRTGEKVFLECVQDMDHENMFWYRQDPGLGLRLIYFSYDVKMKEKGDIPEGYSVSREKKERFSLILESASTNQTSMYLCASRAPGAHQPQHFGDGTRLSIL.

The chain has TRBV27 and TRBJ2-3; the match to TRBD2 covers 8 bases. V gave up 5 bases and J gave up 1 base; unmatched junction bases: 8. Per germline, CDR1 MNHEY and CDR2 SMNVEV (reference sequence). This CDR3 comprises 16 residues. CDR3 sequence: CASSHLSGSGTDTQYF. CDR3 sequence (DNA): TGTGCCAGCAGTCACTTAAGCGGGAGTGGCACAGATACGCAGTATTTT.

The chain employs TRBV6-5 and TRBJ2-1, with TRBD2 matching over 11 bases. With V trimmed by 5 bases and J by 6 bases, 3 bases remained unmatched. The CDR3 spans 14 residues. CDR1 and CDR2 from the germline V gene are MNHEY and SVGAGI. CDR3 protein: CASSRTSGFNEQFF. The DNA for the CDR3 is TGTGCCAGCAGTCGGACTAGCGGGTTCAATGAGCAGTTCTTC.

A single count supports this clone. The genes are TRBV5-5 and TRBJ2-7; D call uncertain. The CDR3 runs to 14 residues. CDR1 is SGHKS, CDR2 YYEKEE, per germline (reference sequence). Trimming took 0 bases from V and 2 from J, leaving 9 bases between them. In nucleotides, the CDR3 is TGTGCCAGCAGCTTGGTTCTTGTAACCTACGAGCAGTACTTC. Amino acid sequence: CASSLVLVTYEQYF. Full variable domain (rest looked up from reference TRBV5-5 and TRBJ2-7): DAGVTQSPTHLIKTRGQQVTLRCSPISGHKSVSWYQQVLGQGPQFIFQYYEKEERGRGNFPDRFSARQFPNYSSELNVNALLLGDSALYLCASSLVLVTYEQYFGPGTRLTVT.

The chain recombines TRBV28 with TRBJ1-2; TRBD1 aligns across 8 bases. J lost 5 bases, V lost 6 bases, and 11 bases had no gene match. The CDR3 has 15 amino acids. In germline, CDR1 is MDHEN, CDR2 SYDVKM. CDR3 sequence (DNA): TGTGCCAGCAGCTATACCCTGGGACAGGCTTATGGCTACACCTTC. Amino acid sequence: CASSYTLGQAYGYTF.

The chain is built from TRBV28 and TRBJ2-7; 16 bases map to TRBD2. This CDR3 contains 17 residues. From germline, CDR1 is MDHEN and CDR2 SYDVKM. With 10 bases clipped from V and 3 bases from J, the junction kept 12 bases outside the gene matches. The CDR3 sequence is CATSGQGTSGRVYEQYF. The DNA of the CDR3 is TGTGCCACCTCGGGGCAGGGGACTAGCGGGAGGGTCTACGAGCAGTACTTC.

The chain combines TRBV10-3 with TRBJ2-2, with a possible D match to TRBD1 (5 bases). This CDR3 is built from 15 residues. Deletions cut 2 bases from V and 1 base from J, with 8 bases between. Germline V gene data show CDR1 as ENHRY and CDR2 as SYGVKD. CDR3 protein: CAISEGRENTGELFF. In nucleotides, the CDR3 is TGTGCCATCAGTGAGGGCAGGGAGAACACCGGGGAGCTGTTTTTT.

The rearrangement joins TRBV29-1 to TRBJ2-1; TRBD2 aligns across 13 bases. The V gene's germline CDR1 is SQVTM and CDR2 ANQGSEA. The CDR3 covers 16 residues. After removal of 4 bases from V and 9 bases from J, the junction contained 12 bases not matched to a gene. CDR3 coding DNA: TGCAGCGTTGCGGGGACTAGCGGGAATTCGGTCGCTGAGCAGTTCTTC. Its translation is CSVAGTSGNSVAEQFF.

The genes are TRBV28 and TRBJ2-5; TRBD2 matches at 7 bases. From germline, CDR1 is MDHEN and CDR2 SYDVKM. This CDR3 comprises 16 residues. J gave up 5 bases and V 3 bases, and 12 bases lay outside the gene matches. In nucleotides, the CDR3 is TGTGCCAGCAGTTTTCCAACGGCGGGAGTCGGTGAGACCCAGTACTTC. Its protein is CASSFPTAGVGETQYF.

The chain combines TRBV27 with TRBJ2-1; TRBD1 agrees at 11 bases. CDR3 length equals 15 residues. Germline V gene lookup returns CDR1 MNHEY and CDR2 SMNVEV (reference sequence). The V segment lost 1 base and the J segment 5 bases; nucleotides outside the gene matches: 1. CDR3 sequence (DNA): TGTGCCAGCAGTTTATGGACAGGGGGCCACAATGAGCAGTTCTTC. Its translation: CASSLWTGGHNEQFF.

The chain uses TRBV19 and TRBJ2-6, with a tentative D call TRBD2 (5 bases). CDR1 and CDR2 (germline): LNHDA, SQIVND (reference sequence). This CDR3 comprises 13 residues. V was trimmed by 6 bases and J by 2 bases, leaving 5 bases between them. The CDR3 DNA is TGTGCCAGTAGGAGGGCTGGGGCCAACGTCCTGACTTTC. Protein: CASRRAGANVLTF.

The chain couples TRBV27 to TRBJ2-1; D possibly corresponds to TRBD2 (6 bases). Germline V gene data show CDR1 as MNHEY and CDR2 as SMNVEV (reference sequence). The V end lost 5 bases, the J end lost 4 bases, and 15 bases lay between the germline ends. CDR3 size: 15 residues. This chain's CDR3 is CASSPRGAEYNEQFF. DNA for the CDR3: TGTGCCAGCAGTCCGCGGGGAGCGGAGTACAATGAGCAGTTCTTC.

This sequence joins TRBV27 and TRBJ2-7; the D gene is possibly TRBD2 (5 bases). Germline values: CDR1 MNHEY, CDR2 SMNVEV (reference sequence). Trimming removed 5 bases from V and 3 bases from J, with 17 bases in between. The CDR3 consists of 15 residues. CDR3 in amino acids: CASSPTDYTSYEQYF. The CDR3, as DNA: TGTGCCAGCAGTCCTACAGATTATACTAGCTACGAGCAGTACTTC.

The V call is TRBV7-8, the J call TRBJ1-4; no clear D gene. The germline V gene encodes CDR1 SGHVS and CDR2 FQNEAQ. This CDR3 has 13 amino acids. Trimming stripped 6 bases from V and 4 bases from J, with 9 bases between. The CDR3 loop is CASRGEGNEKLFF. CDR3 nucleotide sequence: TGTGCCAGCAGGGGTGAGGGTAATGAAAAACTGTTTTTT.

This chain joins TRBV7-8 and TRBJ1-1; D gene uncertain. This CDR3 spans 17 amino acids. V dropped 5 bases and J dropped 5 bases, with 24 bases sitting between them. Germline V gene lookup returns CDR1 SGHVS and CDR2 FQNEAQ. This chain's CDR3 is CASSTRWAQMRDTEAFF. The CDR3 nucleotides read TGTGCCAGCAGCACTCGGTGGGCACAGATGAGGGATACTGAAGCTTTCTTT. The variable domain in full, completed from reference TRBV7-8 and TRBJ1-1, reads GAGVSQSPRYKVAKRGQDVALRCDPISGHVSLFWYQQALGQGPEFLTYFQNEAQLDKSGLPSDRFFAERPEGSVSTLKIQRTQQEDSAVYLCASSTRWAQMRDTEAFFGQGTRLTVV.

This clone appeared many times. This chain joins TRBV28 and TRBJ2-7, with D tentatively TRBD2 (6 bases). Germline loops: CDR1 MDHEN, CDR2 SYDVKM. CDR3 length equals 15 residues. The V end lost 6 bases, the J end lost 3 bases, and 18 bases lay between the germline ends. The CDR3 nucleotides are TGTGCCAGCAGCCCCTTTGGGGGAGGCTTCTACGAGCAGTACTTC. Encoded protein: CASSPFGGGFYEQYF.

V is TRBV15 and J is TRBJ2-1; 9 bases are a match to TRBD1. V lost 0 bases, J lost 8 bases, and 8 bases stayed unmatched. Germline CDR1 LNHNV, CDR2 YYDKDF (reference sequence). This CDR3 is 16 amino acids long. The CDR3 DNA sequence: TGTGCCACCAGCAGAGATTGGGACAGGGATTTCGATGAGCAGTTCTTC. It specifies CATSRDWDRDFDEQFF.